The 28 T cell receptor beta chains listed next were all sequenced from one sample in a study of cytomegalovirus exposure and HLA in healthy donors. A multiplex PCR was run with 60 Vbeta primers and 13 Jbeta primers. The repertoire was sequenced with immunoSEQ multiplex PCR; TCRdb's copy has only in-frame clones and lacks some. The table includes 110,000 to 150,000 clones, around 70% detected once. The source material was PBMCs. The receptor set was obtained from a woman between 55 and 75 years old in good health and CMV-seropositive.

This sequence joins TRBV5-6 and TRBJ1-5; D may be TRBD1 (5 bases). V was trimmed by 3 bases and J by 1 base, leaving 8 bases between them. From germline, CDR1 is SGHDT and CDR2 YYEEEE. The CDR3 is made up of 14 amino acids. CDR3 nucleotides: TGTGCCAGCAGCTCTTCAGGGAGCAATCAGCCCCAGCATTTT. This codes for CASSSSGSNQPQHF.

This clone occurred a few times. The chain joins TRBV2 to TRBJ1-5, with 8 positions matching TRBD1. V was pared by 7 bases and J by 9 bases, with 8 bases of the junction left unmatched. The CDR3 loop spans 13 amino acids. Germline values: CDR1 SNHLY, CDR2 FYNNEI. Written as DNA, the CDR3 is TGTGCCAGCAAAGGGACAGGTCCCTCGCCCCAGCATTTT. Translation gives CASKGTGPSPQHF.

The chain is built from TRBV9 and TRBJ1-1; weak D call: TRBD1 (6 bases). CDR3 size: 15 residues. V lost 0 bases to trimming and J lost 1 base, with 10 bases between them. Per germline, CDR1 SGDLS and CDR2 YYNGEE. CDR3 coding DNA: TGTGCCAGCAGCGTAGGTGTGACAGGGAACACTGAAGCTTTCTTT. Protein product: CASSVGVTGNTEAFF.

This clone is large. The chain links TRBV28 to TRBJ2-1; 8 bases are shared with TRBD2. In germline, CDR1 is MDHEN, CDR2 SYDVKM. Trimming cost V 2 bases and J 4 bases; bases outside gene matches: 4. There are 15 residues in the CDR3. The CDR3 DNA reads as TGTGCCAGCAGTTTAGATGCGGGAGGATACAATGAGCAGTTCTTC. It translates to CASSLDAGGYNEQFF.

The chain links TRBV23-1 to TRBJ1-5; TRBD1 might be the D (5 bases). TRBV23-1 is known as an ORF, though its function is uncertain. Trimming removed 4 bases at V and 4 bases at J, with 8 bases between. The CDR3 contains 13 residues. CDR3 DNA sequence: TGCGCCAGCAGTCCGGCAGGGAATCAGCCCCAGCATTTT. Translating gives CASSPAGNQPQHF.

This clone was observed a few times. This chain connects TRBV7-3 to TRBJ2-3, with 7 bases identical to TRBD1. V was clipped by 5 bases and J by 5 bases; unmatched bases: 4. Per germline, CDR1 SGHTA and CDR2 FQGTGA. The CDR3 loop spans 13 amino acids. The CDR3 DNA sequence: TGTGCCAGCAGCAGAACAGGGGTAGATACGCAGTATTTT. Translated: CASSRTGVDTQYF.

The rearrangement joins TRBV18 to TRBJ1-1, with TRBD1 matching 7 bases. The V gene end was trimmed by 2 bases and the J gene end by 1 base; junction bases not matched to a gene: 1. The germline V gene encodes CDR1 KGHSH and CDR2 LQKENI. The CDR3 runs 14 residues. In DNA form, the CDR3 reads TGTGCCAGCTCACCAAACAGGGGGAACACTGAAGCTTTCTTT. Amino acids: CASSPNRGNTEAFF.

V is TRBV9 and J is TRBJ1-1, with D perhaps matching TRBD1 (5 bases). The length of the CDR3 is 13 residues. V was pared by 3 bases and J by 3 bases, with 9 bases between. CDR1 is SGDLS and CDR2 is YYNGEE in the germline V gene. The CDR3 nucleotides read TGTGCCAGCAGCGAGGGACTGCACACTGAAGCTTTCTTT. Residues: CASSEGLHTEAFF.

This clone showed up just once. The V call is TRBV19, the J call TRBJ1-2; D not certain. CDR3 length: 13 residues. CDR1 and CDR2 from the germline V gene are LNHDA and SQIVND (reference sequence). V was cut by 2 bases and J by 4 bases, with 8 bases left in between. As DNA, the CDR3 is TGTGCCAGTAGTATAACGGTTAGCTATGGCTACACCTTC. It codes for CASSITVSYGYTF. The full variable domain, rest sourced from reference TRBV19 and TRBJ1-2, is DGGITQSPKYLFRKEGQNVTLSCEQNLNHDAMYWYRQDPGQGLRLIYYSQIVNDFQKGDIAEGYSVSREKKESFPLTVTSAQKNPTAFYLCASSITVSYGYTFGSGTRLTVV.

The chain employs TRBV2 and TRBJ2-1, with 8 bases lining up with TRBD2. CDR1 is SNHLY and CDR2 is FYNNEI in the germline V gene. V trimming: 7 bases; J trimming: 0 bases; junction bases outside the gene matches: 5. CDR3 length: 15 residues. The CDR3 region is CASKEREFSYNEQFF. The CDR3 DNA reads TGTGCCAGCAAAGAGCGGGAGTTCTCCTACAATGAGCAGTTCTTC.

Note on this clone: The junction and the germline gene differ at one end; a read error may be behind it. Other DNA sequences of this sample code for an identical CDR3. V usage is TRBV5-1 and J usage is TRBJ1-1; 8 bases are a match to TRBD1. The CDR3 contains 14 residues. Per the germline V gene, CDR1 is SGHRS and CDR2 is YFSETQ. The CDR3 DNA reads TGCGCCAGCAGCTATGGACAGGGAAACACTGAAGCCTTCTTT. Translating gives CASSYGQGNTEAFF.

This clone was observed a single time. The chain is built from TRBV2 and TRBJ1-1; D gene ambiguous. This CDR3 has 13 residues. Trimming stripped 2 bases from V and 6 bases from J, with 10 bases between. Per germline, CDR1 SNHLY and CDR2 FYNNEI. The CDR3 DNA follows: TGTGCCAGCAGTGAAATTGTCGCAGCTGAAGCTTTCTTT. Its protein is CASSEIVAAEAFF.

The chain links TRBV5-1 to TRBJ2-3; 11 bases match TRBD2. The germline V gene has CDR1 SGHRS and CDR2 YFSETQ. Trimming took 3 bases from V and 4 from J; bases not matched to a gene: 7. This CDR3 comprises 16 residues. CDR3 nucleotide sequence: TGCGCCAGCAGCTACCGTACTAGCGGGAGTGCAGATACGCAGTATTTT. This encodes CASSYRTSGSADTQYF.

The chain links TRBV25-1 to TRBJ1-5, with TRBD1 matching over 11 bases. This CDR3 contains 16 residues. Germline V gene lookup returns CDR1 MGHDK and CDR2 SYGVNS. V gave up 1 base and J gave up 6 bases; unmatched junction bases: 5. CDR3 DNA: TGTGCCAGCAGTGAATCCGGACAGGGGGCTAGTCAGCCCCAGCATTTT. This translates into CASSESGQGASQPQHF.

There are a few counts of this clone. V gene TRBV30 combines with J gene TRBJ2-1, with D possibly being TRBD1 (6 bases). Germline assignment: CDR1 GTSNPN and CDR2 SVGIG (reference sequence). The CDR3 length is 13 residues. Trimming removed 3 bases at V and 9 bases at J, with 15 bases between. DNA for the CDR3: TGTGCCTGGAGGAGGTCCCGAGGGGGTGAGCAGTTCTTC. Protein sequence: CAWRRSRGGEQFF. Looking up the rest from reference TRBV30 and TRBJ2-1 gives the full variable domain: SQTIHQWPATLVQPVGSPLSLECTVEGTSNPNLYWYRQAAGRGLQLLFYSVGIGQISSEVPQNLSASRPQDRQFILSSKKLLLSDSGFYLCAWRRSRGGEQFFGPGTRLTVL.

J is TRBJ1-2 and V is TRBV27, with TRBD1 matching 9 bases. Germline V gene lookup returns CDR1 MNHEY and CDR2 SMNVEV (reference sequence). The CDR3 consists of 13 residues. Trimming took 4 bases from V and 7 from J; bases not matched to a gene: 4. CDR3 sequence: CASSSGTGFGYTF. As DNA, the CDR3 is TGTGCCAGCAGTTCAGGGACAGGGTTTGGCTACACCTTC.

This clone has a handful of counts. V is TRBV5-1 and J is TRBJ1-2; 10 bases fit TRBD1. There are 14 residues in the CDR3. CDR1 and CDR2 from the germline V gene are SGHRS and YFSETQ. The V gene end was trimmed by 3 bases and the J gene end by 4 bases; junction bases not matched to a gene: 3. The CDR3, as DNA: TGCGCCAGCAGCTGGAGGGACAGGGGCTATGGCTACACCTTC. Its translation: CASSWRDRGYGYTF. Full variable domain (missing parts from reference TRBV5-1 and TRBJ1-2): KAGVTQTPRYLIKTRGQQVTLSCSPISGHRSVSWYQQTPGQGLQFLFEYFSETQRNKGNFPGRFSGRQFSNSRSEMNVSTLELGDSALYLCASSWRDRGYGYTFGSGTRLTVV.

In this sample, this clone turned up a few times. The gene calls are TRBV2 and TRBJ1-5; D is possibly TRBD1 (5 bases). V lost 4 bases and J lost 9, with 16 bases in between. The CDR3 loop spans 14 amino acids. CDR1 and CDR2 from the germline V gene are SNHLY and FYNNEI. CDR3 sequence: CASSVGSAGGPQHF. The CDR3 nucleotides read TGTGCCAGCAGTGTTGGCTCGGCCGGGGGGCCCCAGCATTTT.

This chain links TRBV7-8 with TRBJ1-2; TRBD1 agrees at 7 bases. Unmatched junction bases numbered 4, after V lost 8 bases and J lost 4 bases. Germline V gene sequence: CDR1 SGHVS, CDR2 FQNEAQ. The CDR3 contains 12 residues. The CDR3 nucleotides are TGTGCCAGCGGACAGGCCGGCTATGGCTACACCTTC. This sequence encodes CASGQAGYGYTF. Based on the CDR3 plus reference TRBV7-8 and TRBJ1-2, the full variable domain is GAGVSQSPRYKVAKRGQDVALRCDPISGHVSLFWYQQALGQGPEFLTYFQNEAQLDKSGLPSDRFFAERPEGSVSTLKIQRTQQEDSAVYLCASGQAGYGYTFGSGTRLTVV.

This clone was detected only a few times. The CDR3 sequence is CASSYGTGNYEQYF. The CDR3 DNA reads as TGCGCCAGCAGCTACGGGACAGGGAACTACGAGCAGTACTTC. The genes are TRBV5-1 and TRBJ2-7, with 9 bases fitting TRBD1. Germline-derived CDR1 and CDR2 are SGHRS and YFSETQ. This CDR3 has 14 residues. The V gene end was trimmed by 3 bases and the J gene end by 3 bases; junction bases not matched to a gene: 4.

The genes are TRBV5-1 and TRBJ1-1; no firm D call. Trimming stripped 1 base from V and 1 base from J, with 8 bases between. This CDR3 spans 14 amino acids. Germline assignment: CDR1 SGHRS and CDR2 YFSETQ. The CDR3 loop is CASSLPGKNTEAFF. Here the CDR3 DNA reads TGCGCCAGCAGCTTGCCGGGAAAGAACACTGAAGCTTTCTTT.

This clone appeared once. The chain employs TRBV28 and TRBJ2-3; 11 positions match TRBD2. Germline V gives CDR1 MDHEN, CDR2 SYDVKM. The CDR3 sequence is 16 residues long. J lost 2 bases, V lost 5 bases, and 6 bases had no gene match. The CDR3 protein is CASSAASGGLTDTQYF. In DNA, the CDR3 is TGTGCCAGCAGTGCCGCTAGCGGGGGGCTCACAGATACGCAGTATTTT.

The J gene is TRBJ2-2, the V gene TRBV5-6, with 12 bases aligning to TRBD1. The CDR3 sequence is 18 residues long. Looked up from germline, CDR1 is SGHDT and CDR2 is YYEEEE. After removal of 3 bases from V and 3 bases from J, the junction contained 9 bases not matched to a gene. CDR3 nucleotide sequence: TGTGCCAGCAGCTGGATCGGGGACAGGGGGCCGCACACCGGGGAGCTGTTTTTT. Encoded protein: CASSWIGDRGPHTGELFF.

CDR3 nucleotide sequence: TGTGCCAGTACCCCGCAGGACACAGATACGCAGTATTTT. Translated, it gives CASTPQDTDTQYF. V and J are TRBV19 and TRBJ2-3; no clear D gene. CDR3 length: 13 residues. Germline V gene lookup returns CDR1 LNHDA and CDR2 SQIVND (reference sequence). V gave up 7 bases and J gave up 2 bases, with 10 bases separating them.

This CDR3 reads CASSLQGGPDTQYF. The CDR3 DNA reads as TGTGCCAGCAGTTTACAGGGAGGTCCAGATACGCAGTATTTT. This sequence joins TRBV28 and TRBJ2-3; a weak D match, TRBD2 (6 bases). The ends were cut back, 2 bases at V and 4 bases at J, with 10 bases in the middle. Germline-derived CDR1 and CDR2 are MDHEN and SYDVKM. The CDR3 runs to 14 residues.

This clone has just a few counts. V is TRBV25-1 and J is TRBJ1-5; maybe TRBD1 (5 bases). In germline, CDR1 is MGHDK, CDR2 SYGVNS. With 4 bases removed from V and 6 bases from J, the gap between germline ends came to 13 bases. The CDR3 has 14 amino acids. CDR3 protein: CASSGARATQPQHF. Written as DNA, the CDR3 is TGTGCCAGCAGTGGAGCCAGGGCGACTCAGCCCCAGCATTTT.

V and J are TRBV5-6 and TRBJ2-3; D gene uncertain. The V end lost 6 bases, the J end lost 6 bases, and 17 bases lay between the germline ends. The CDR3 covers 14 residues. CDR1 SGHDT and CDR2 YYEEEE come from the germline V gene. DNA for the CDR3: TGTGCCAGCACCTTAAGCTCAAGTGCGGATACGCAGTATTTT. It encodes CASTLSSSADTQYF.

This clone was observed a few times. The genes are TRBV2 and TRBJ1-1; 10 nucleotides line up with TRBD1. The CDR3 runs to 14 residues. The J segment lost 4 bases and the V segment lost 6 bases, leaving 5 bases of the junction unmatched. From germline, CDR1 is SNHLY and CDR2 FYNNEI. As DNA, the CDR3 is TGTGCCAGCAGAGACAGGGGGCGAAGCACTGAAGCTTTCTTT. This encodes CASRDRGRSTEAFF.